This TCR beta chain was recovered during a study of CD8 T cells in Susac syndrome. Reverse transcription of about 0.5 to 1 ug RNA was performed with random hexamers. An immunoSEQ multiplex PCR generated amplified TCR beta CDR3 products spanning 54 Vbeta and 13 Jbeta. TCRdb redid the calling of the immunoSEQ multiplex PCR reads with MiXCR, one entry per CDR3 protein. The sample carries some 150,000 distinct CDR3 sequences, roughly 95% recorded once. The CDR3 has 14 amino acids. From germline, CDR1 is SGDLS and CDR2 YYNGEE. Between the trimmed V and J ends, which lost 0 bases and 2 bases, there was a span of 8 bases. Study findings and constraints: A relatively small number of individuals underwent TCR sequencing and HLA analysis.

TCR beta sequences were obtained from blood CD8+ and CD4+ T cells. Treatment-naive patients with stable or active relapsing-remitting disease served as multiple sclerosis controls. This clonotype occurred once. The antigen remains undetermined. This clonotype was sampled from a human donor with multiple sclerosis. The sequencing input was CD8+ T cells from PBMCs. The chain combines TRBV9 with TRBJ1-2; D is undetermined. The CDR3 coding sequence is TGTGCCAGCAGCGTAGAAGGGAGGAACTATGGCTACACCTTC. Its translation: CASSVEGRNYGYTF. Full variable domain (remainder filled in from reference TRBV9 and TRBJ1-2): DSGVTQTPKHLITATGQRVTLRCSPRSGDLSVYWYQQSLDQGLQFLIQYYNGEERAKGNILERFSAQQFPDLHSELNLSSLELGDSALYFCASSVEGRNYGYTFGSGTRLTVV.